This TCR beta chain was identified in a study of T cell responses to AZD1222 COVID-19 vaccine. Findings of the study overall: A mostly white British donor set with more females was recruited, and clonal diversity was possibly underestimated. Nearly half of spike-specific TCRs reportedly go after variant regions that carry no mutations. CD4 TCRs linked to vaccination spanned spike, dominating at 160-218 and 743-854. Rises in breadth and depth of Spike-specific TCRs came after two AZD1222 doses.

Germline-derived CDR1 and CDR2 are SQVTM and ANQGSEA. The CDR3 is 13 amino acids. The V and J ends lost 3 bases and 7 bases respectively, with 13 bases between them. The data were produced by immunoSEQ multiplex PCR, yet TCRdb's version contains in-frame clones alone and is incomplete. Of some 100,000 clones listed, about 93% are singletons. A word on this clone: Its antigen is unidentified.

The gene calls are TRBV29-1 and TRBJ2-1, with D possibly matching TRBD2 (6 bases). The input for sequencing was peripheral blood, taken 28 days after the second AZD1222 dose. The clonotype originates from an adult who received the AZD1222 COVID-19 vaccine. The CDR3 spells CSVDGTGRNEQFF. For the CDR3, the DNA is TGCAGCGTTGACGGGACTGGTAGGAATGAGCAGTTCTTC.